These T cell receptor beta chains were read from a single sample in a study of shared clonotypes between healthy human individuals. Measured with immunoSEQ multiplex PCR; TCRdb has only the in-frame clones, and not every one. The repertoire consists of about 2.5 million clones, with under 95% occurring once and the leading ten covering 0.3% to 0.45%. Sequencing used naive CD4+ T cells from PBMCs. Source of these receptors: a man in his late teens or twenties in good health. Some clones in this sample may be carry-over from other donors' samples. CDR3s include the opening cysteine and the closing phenylalanine or tryptophan. Each record gives: clone size, D gene, J gene, V gene, CDR3 DNA, CDR3 protein. D genes are given only for firm matches. Clone size is stated in some rows and not others, as once, few, many or a class when expanded.

- | - | TRBJ1-3 | TRBV5-5 | TGTGCCAGCAGCGGTGAGGGAAACACCATATATTTT | CASSGEGNTIYF
once | - | TRBJ2-1 | TRBV9 | TGTGCCAGCAGCGCGGACAACTACAATGAGCAGTTCTTC | CASSADNYNEQFF
- | - | TRBJ2-5 | TRBV6-5 | TGTGCCAGCAGTTACTCTAACGAGGGTCCCCAAGAGACCCAGTACTTC | CASSYSNEGPQETQYF
- | TRBD1 | TRBJ1-1 | TRBV5-1 | TGCGCCAGCAGCTCTCAGACAGGGACTCTGCCCACTGAAGCTTTCTTT | CASSSQTGTLPTEAFF
- | TRBD2 | TRBJ2-7 | TRBV5-4 | TGTGCCAGCAGCGGACCGCTAGCGGGAGTTGGCTACGAGCAGTACTTC | CASSGPLAGVGYEQYF
- | - | TRBJ1-1 | TRBV29-1 | TGCAGCGGCTCTCAGAACACTGAAGCTTTCTTT | CSGSQNTEAFF
- | - | TRBJ2-7 | TRBV19 | TGTGCCAGTAGTATAGAGCCCAGGGCCAGCGAGCAGTACTTC | CASSIEPRASEQYF
- | TRBD1 | TRBJ2-1 | TRBV28 | TGTGCCAGCAGGGAACAGGGGGCCGGCTACAATGAGCAGTTCTTC | CASREQGAGYNEQFF
- | - | TRBJ2-7 | TRBV6-5 | TGTGCCAGCAGTCAGGGGGGCGAGCAGTACTTC | CASSQGGEQYF
- | - | TRBJ2-7 | TRBV27 | TGTGCCAGCCACAGGGGAGGGGCCTACGAGCAGTACTTC | CASHRGGAYEQYF
- | TRBD1 | TRBJ1-2 | TRBV28 | TGTGCCAGCAGTCCCCAGGGGGCGCACTATGGCTACACCTTC | CASSPQGAHYGYTF
- | - | TRBJ1-4 | TRBV30 | TGTGCCTGGGGGTCCTTCGGCGAAAAACTGTTTTTT | CAWGSFGEKLFF
- | - | TRBJ1-1 | TRBV10-1 | TGCGCCAGCAGTGAGTTAGGAAGCCGGCGAGCTTTCTTT | CASSELGSRRAFF
- | TRBD1 | TRBJ2-6 | TRBV29-1 | TGCAGCGTATCACAGGGGAGTGGGGCCAACGTCCTGACTTTC | CSVSQGSGANVLTF
once | - | TRBJ2-3 | TRBV15 | TGTGCCACCAGCAGAGATATGAGCACAGATACGCAGTATTTT | CATSRDMSTDTQYF
- | - | TRBJ2-3 | TRBV5-4 | TGTGCCAGCAGCTTGAAGGGACGAGGCACAGATACGCAGTATTTT | CASSLKGRGTDTQYF
- | TRBD1 | TRBJ1-2 | TRBV28 | TGTGCCAGCAGTCCCCGACAGGGGAGGGAGGGTGGCTACACCTTC | CASSPRQGREGGYTF
- | - | TRBJ2-1 | TRBV5-1 | TGCGCCAGCAGCTTTAGCCATGAGCAGTTCTTC | CASSFSHEQFF
once | - | TRBJ2-7 | TRBV6-5 | TGTGCCACCTCACACCGGGGACACCAAGGGTCCGAGCAGTACTTC | CATSHRGHQGSEQYF
few | TRBD2 | TRBJ2-1 | TRBV6-1 | TGTGCCAGCTGGGCGGCTAGCGGGACTTACAATGAGCAGTTCTTC | CASWAASGTYNEQFF
- | - | TRBJ2-1 | TRBV5-1 | TGCGCCAGCAGCTTACACGCCGGGAACAATGAGCAGTTCTTC | CASSLHAGNNEQFF
few | - | TRBJ2-2 | TRBV7-9 | TGTGCCAGCAGCTTAGCTTATCCTCCCGGCGGGGAGCTGTTTTTT | CASSLAYPPGGELFF
- | - | TRBJ1-1 | TRBV30 | TGTGCCTGGAGTGTATCAAGACGGAACACTGAAGCTTTCTTT | CAWSVSRRNTEAFF
- | - | TRBJ2-2 | TRBV5-4 | TGTGCCAGCAGCCTCCCAGCCGGGGAGCTGTTTTTT | CASSLPAGELFF
once | TRBD1 | TRBJ2-3 | TRBV9 | TGTGCCAGCAGCGTGACAGGGGTCACAGATACGCAGTATTTT | CASSVTGVTDTQYF
- | TRBD1 | TRBJ1-1 | TRBV7-9 | TGTGCCAGCAGCTTAGAGGGGGCGACTGAAGCTTTCTTT | CASSLEGATEAFF
- | - | TRBJ2-5 | TRBV28 | TGTGCCAGCAGCAAGTTTTTAGGGGCGCTGATAGAGACCCAGTACTTC | CASSKFLGALIETQYF
- | - | TRBJ2-3 | TRBV28 | TGTGCCAGCAGTTCAAGACGGCGGGCGAGCACAGATACGCAGTATTTT | CASSSRRRASTDTQYF
- | TRBD2 | TRBJ2-5 | TRBV5-1 | TGCGCCAGCAGCTTAGTAGCGGGAGGGCCGGGGACCCAGTACTTC | CASSLVAGGPGTQYF
- | - | TRBJ1-1 | TRBV7-3 | TGTGCCAGCAGCCCCCCGCGGGGTCTTGCTTTCTTT | CASSPPRGLAFF
- | - | TRBJ1-5 | TRBV19 | TGTGCCAGTAGTATCCCTTATAGCAATCAGCCCCAGCATTTT | CASSIPYSNQPQHF
- | - | TRBJ1-5 | TRBV6-6 | TGTGCCAGCAGTGCGACAGTTAGCAATCAGCCCCAGCATTTT | CASSATVSNQPQHF
few | TRBD1 | TRBJ1-1 | TRBV5-1 | TGCGCCAGCAGATATACAGGGGGCGGCGAAGCTTTCTTT | CASRYTGGGEAFF